The 18 T cell receptor beta chains below all came from one sample that was sequenced in a study of STAT5B mutations in CD4+ large granular lymphocyte leukemia. Profiled with immunoSEQ multiplex PCR; TCRdb holds only in-frame clones, not every one. The sample comprises tens of thousands of clones, around 85% of which are singletons, and around 4% rests with the top ten. Source material: CD4+ T cells from blood buffy coats. These receptors were taken from a human donor in good health.

The chain combines TRBV28 with TRBJ1-4; 7 nucleotides agree with TRBD1. Germline assignment: CDR1 MDHEN and CDR2 SYDVKM. CDR3 length: 17 amino acids. The V gene end was trimmed by 6 bases and the J gene end by 8 bases; junction bases not matched to a gene: 18. CDR3 sequence reads: CASSSREGAPDGEKLFF. CDR3 coding DNA: TGTGCCAGCAGCTCCCGGGAGGGGGCCCCGGATGGGGAAAAACTGTTTTTT. Supplemented by reference TRBV28 and TRBJ1-4, the full variable domain reads DVKVTQSSRYLVKRTGEKVFLECVQDMDHENMFWYRQDPGLGLRLIYFSYDVKMKEKGDIPEGYSVSREKKERFSLILESASTNQTSMYLCASSSREGAPDGEKLFFGSGTQLSVL.

As concerns this clone: One end of the junction fails to match germline, which may point to a read error. This chain joins TRBV10-3 and TRBJ2-7; 9 positions match TRBD2. Germline CDR1 reads ENHRY; CDR2 reads SYGVKD. The CDR3 runs to 11 residues. CDR3 amino acids: CAILPGLASHF. CDR3 DNA: TGTGCCATATTACCGGGACTAGCCTCGCACTTC.

V gene TRBV5-4 combines with J gene TRBJ1-4, with 9 bases aligning to TRBD1. V lost 4 bases and J lost 7; bases outside the gene matches: 5. The CDR3 sequence is 14 residues long. Per germline, CDR1 SGHNT and CDR2 YYREEE (reference sequence). CDR3 nucleotides: TGTGCCAGCAGCCAGACAGGGGGTTCTGAAAAACTGTTTTTT. This gives the protein CASSQTGGSEKLFF.

The rearrangement joins TRBV10-1 to TRBJ1-6; perhaps TRBD1 as D (5 bases). The CDR3 contains 13 residues. From germline, CDR1 is WNHNN and CDR2 SYGVQD (reference sequence). The V end was cut by 8 bases, the J end by 7 bases, with 12 bases between. In nucleotides, the CDR3 is TGCGCCAGCTCACAGGCTTTGAATTCACCCCTCCACTTT. Protein: CASSQALNSPLHF.

The chain recombines TRBV7-9 with TRBJ2-3, with D possibly being TRBD2 (5 bases). Germline V gene data show CDR1 as SEHNR and CDR2 as FQNEAQ (reference sequence). V was trimmed by 3 bases and J by 1 base, leaving 8 bases between them. This CDR3 has 14 amino acids. The CDR3 region is CASSFGSGTDTQYF. Written as DNA, the CDR3 is TGTGCCAGCAGCTTTGGGAGCGGCACAGATACGCAGTATTTT.

The chain couples TRBV30 to TRBJ1-1; D may be TRBD1 (6 bases). Trimming pared 3 bases from V and 10 bases from J, leaving 15 bases between. The CDR3 totals 12 residues. In germline, CDR1 is GTSNPN, CDR2 SVGIG (reference sequence). CDR3 in DNA: TGTGCCTGGAGGAATTTGGACAGTCGAGCTTTCTTT. This gives the protein CAWRNLDSRAFF.

In this sample, this clone turned up a few times. This chain links TRBV10-3 with TRBJ1-2; perhaps TRBD1 as D (5 bases). The CDR3 length is 13 residues. Germline V CDR1 and CDR2: ENHRY, SYGVKD. V lost 7 bases and J lost 4, with 13 bases in between. The CDR3 DNA reads TGTGCCATCACGCCAGGGAATGTCTATGGCTACACCTTC. It specifies CAITPGNVYGYTF.

This clone appeared once. J is TRBJ2-3 and V is TRBV6-6, with 7 bases fitting TRBD2. With V trimmed by 6 bases and J by 4 bases, 10 bases remained unmatched. Germline values: CDR1 MNHNY, CDR2 SVGAGI (reference sequence). There are 15 residues in the CDR3. Written as DNA, the CDR3 is TGTGCCAGCAGCCTGAGCGGGACGGGCGCAGATACGCAGTATTTT. Protein sequence: CASSLSGTGADTQYF.

This clone was seen more than once but under ten times. Different DNA sequences within this sample yield the same CDR3. This rearrangement joins TRBV28 to TRBJ2-7; D might be TRBD2 (7 bases). This CDR3 has 15 amino acids. V lost 4 bases and J lost 0, with 13 bases in between. Germline V gene sequence: CDR1 MDHEN, CDR2 SYDVKM. CDR3 residues: CASSSSGGGSYEQYF. The CDR3 DNA follows: TGTGCCAGCAGTTCCTCGGGGGGCGGCTCCTACGAGCAGTACTTC. Together with reference TRBV28 and TRBJ2-7, the CDR3 gives the full variable domain: DVKVTQSSRYLVKRTGEKVFLECVQDMDHENMFWYRQDPGLGLRLIYFSYDVKMKEKGDIPEGYSVSREKKERFSLILESASTNQTSMYLCASSSSGGGSYEQYFGPGTRLTVT.

This clone was observed a few times. The chain links TRBV5-5 to TRBJ1-5; D may be TRBD1 (5 bases). The CDR3 runs 14 residues. Trimming cost V 0 bases and J 6 bases, with 10 bases left between them. Per germline, CDR1 SGHKS and CDR2 YYEKEE (reference sequence). Here the CDR3 reads CASSLDGAPQPQHF. The CDR3 bases are TGTGCCAGCAGCTTGGACGGGGCACCTCAGCCCCAGCATTTT.

The rearrangement joins TRBV19 to TRBJ2-7, with D perhaps TRBD2 (6 bases). V was clipped by 5 bases and J by 2 bases, with 13 bases between them. CDR3 size: 14 residues. Germline V gene data show CDR1 as LNHDA and CDR2 as SQIVND (reference sequence). This CDR3 is CASSRVSGTYEQYF. The CDR3 DNA reads TGTGCCAGTAGTCGTGTTAGCGGAACCTACGAGCAGTACTTC.

J is TRBJ2-7 and V is TRBV7-7; D gene unclear. Trimming cost V 0 bases and J 5 bases, with 8 bases left between them. CDR1 and CDR2 from the germline V gene are SSHAT and FNYEAQ (reference sequence). This CDR3 is built from 13 residues. The CDR3 here is CASSLAGSNEQYF. The CDR3 DNA reads as TGTGCCAGCAGCTTAGCGGGTTCCAACGAGCAGTACTTC.

In DNA, the CDR3 is TGTGCCAGCAGTGTGCAAAAATGGAGCAATCAGCCCCAGCATTTT. Translating it yields CASSVQKWSNQPQHF. The chain is built from TRBV6-1 and TRBJ1-5; D uncertain. The germline gives CDR1 MNHNS, CDR2 SASEGT. CDR3 length: 15 amino acids. Trimming shortened V by 4 bases and J by 1 base, and 11 bases separated the two germline ends.

This clone was recorded only once. This chain links TRBV4-2 with TRBJ2-7; D not certain. The CDR3 sequence is 15 residues long. CDR1 and CDR2 from the germline V gene are LGHNA and YNFKEQ. Trimming removed 0 bases from V and 3 bases from J, with 12 bases in between. The DNA for the CDR3 is TGTGCCAGCAGCCAAGATTTAGATACCCTCTACGAGCAGTACTTC. Protein sequence: CASSQDLDTLYEQYF.

This rearrangement joins TRBV13 to TRBJ2-3; 10 bases map to TRBD2. V lost 5 bases and J lost 4; bases outside the gene matches: 6. The CDR3 is 15 residues long. CDR1 is PRHDT and CDR2 is FYEKMQ in the germline V gene (reference sequence). CDR3 amino acids: CASSESGRGPDTQYF. In DNA form, the CDR3 reads TGTGCCAGCAGCGAAAGCGGGAGGGGCCCAGATACGCAGTATTTT.

The rearrangement uses TRBV28 and TRBJ1-4; no clear D. The CDR3 contains 11 residues. Per the germline V gene, CDR1 is MDHEN and CDR2 is SYDVKM. The ends were cut back, 7 bases at V and 10 bases at J, with 10 bases in the middle. This CDR3 reads CASNQAGKLFF. The CDR3 region has the DNA TGTGCCAGCAACCAAGCGGGAAAACTGTTTTTT.

The genes are TRBV28 and TRBJ2-7; TRBD2 matches at 10 bases. V was pared by 8 bases and J by 2 bases, with 12 bases of the junction left unmatched. The germline V gene has CDR1 MDHEN and CDR2 SYDVKM. The CDR3 covers 16 residues. The CDR3 spells CASGGASGSLAYEQYF. CDR3 nucleotides: TGTGCCAGCGGAGGGGCTAGCGGGAGCCTTGCCTACGAGCAGTACTTC.

The chain employs TRBV10-3 and TRBJ2-2; D is uncertain. Germline lookup yields CDR1 ENHRY and CDR2 SYGVKD. The CDR3 contains 18 residues. V gave up 3 bases and J gave up 1 base, with 18 bases separating them. The CDR3 nucleotides read TGTGCCATCAGTGACCCCACAAGGAGACGCAGGAACACCGGGGAGCTGTTTTTT. It translates to CAISDPTRRRRNTGELFF.